Shown below are 15 T cell receptor beta chains from a single sample sequenced in a study of monozygotic twins with inflammatory bowel disease. TCRdb reanalyzed the 5' RACE reads and collapses them to one entry per CDR3 protein, without DNA. This sample's clone table lists about 130,000 distinct CDR3 sequences. The sample taken for sequencing was blood. These receptors were collected from a human donor with ulcerative colitis or Crohn's disease, or a healthy co-twin of an affected twin (not recorded which).

The chain employs TRBV5-4 and TRBJ2-2. Germline-derived CDR1 and CDR2 are SGHNT and YYREEE (reference sequence). The length of the CDR3 is 13 residues. The chain's CDR3 is CASSLPGYGELFF.

The chain has TRBV7-2 and TRBJ1-4; as DNA is missing, the TRBD1 call by TCRdb cannot be tested. CDR3 size: 15 residues. CDR1 and CDR2 (germline): SGHTA, FQGNSA. The CDR3 is CATGGQTTTNEKLFF. Filled out from reference TRBV7-2 and TRBJ1-4, the complete variable domain reads GAGVSQSPSNKVTEKGKDVELRCDPISGHTALYWYRQSLGQGLEFLIYFQGNSAPDKSGLPSDRFSAERTGGSVSTLTIQRTQQEDSAVYLCATGGQTTTNEKLFFGSGTQLSVL.

The rearrangement joins TRBV12-3 or TRBV12-4 to TRBJ2-7; TCRdb outputs TRBD1, but without DNA this stays unchecked. This CDR3 contains 14 residues. The chain's CDR3 is CASSLQGFLYEQYF.

The chain recombines TRBV29-1 with TRBJ2-2; lacking DNA, the TRBD1 call made by TCRdb goes unchecked. Germline V gene data show CDR1 as SQVTM and CDR2 as ANQGSEA. This CDR3 region has 13 residues. The CDR3 reads CSVDRGLTGELFF.

The chain uses TRBV7-2 and TRBJ1-6; the TRBD1 assignment by TCRdb is unverifiable without DNA. This CDR3 contains 16 residues. Germline CDR1 reads SGHTA; CDR2 reads FQGNSA. CDR3 amino acids: CASSLTGARNWSPLHF.

The genes are TRBV10-3 and TRBJ1-5; TCRdb's D call, TRBD1, is unchecked because there is no DNA. Germline-derived CDR1 and CDR2 are ENHRY and SYGVKD. This CDR3 is 13 amino acids long. The CDR3 sequence is CAIRDREVQPQHF.

The chain links TRBV20-1 to TRBJ2-1; TCRdb's assignment of TRBD2 cannot be checked, as there is no DNA. Looked up from germline, CDR1 is DFQATT and CDR2 is SNEGSKA (reference sequence). This CDR3 is built from 19 residues. This chain's CDR3 is CSARDLGLAGVGAYNEQFF.

The chain joins TRBV12-3 or TRBV12-4 to TRBJ1-5; the TCRdb D gene call, TRBD1, has no DNA to confirm it. CDR3 size: 15 residues. CDR3 protein: CASSFGRGRNQPQHF.

The chain employs TRBV6-2 or TRBV6-3 and TRBJ1-6. The CDR3 totals 17 residues. CDR1 and CDR2 from the germline V gene are MNHEY and SVGEGT. The CDR3 loop reads CASSYSSESSYNSPLHF.

J is TRBJ2-6 and V is TRBV5-1; TCRdb's D call, TRBD1, is unchecked because there is no DNA. CDR1 is SGHRS, CDR2 YFSETQ, per germline. The CDR3 has 17 residues. This CDR3 reads CASSKTTGGSGANVLTF.

The V gene is TRBV7-3, the J gene TRBJ2-1; there is no DNA to check the TCRdb D call of TRBD1. Per the germline V gene, CDR1 is SGHTA and CDR2 is FQGTGA. The CDR3 extends over 13 amino acids. CDR3 protein: CASSPGGLDEQFF.

The gene calls are TRBV7-2 and TRBJ2-5; absent DNA, TCRdb's TRBD2 call cannot be checked. The germline V gene encodes CDR1 SGHTA and CDR2 FQGNSA. The CDR3 covers 14 residues. This CDR3 reads CASNFRARGETQYF. The full variable domain, rest sourced from reference TRBV7-2 and TRBJ2-5, is GAGVSQSPSNKVTEKGKDVELRCDPISGHTALYWYRQSLGQGLEFLIYFQGNSAPDKSGLPSDRFSAERTGGSVSTLTIQRTQQEDSAVYLCASNFRARGETQYFGPGTRLLVL.

This sequence joins TRBV7-2 and TRBJ1-2; TCRdb lists TRBD1, though no DNA is available to test this call. Germline lookup yields CDR1 SGHTA and CDR2 FQGNSA. This CDR3 has 15 amino acids. The CDR3 here is CASSSTGVVYYGYTF. The whole variable domain, remainder taken from reference TRBV7-2 and TRBJ1-2, is GAGVSQSPSNKVTEKGKDVELRCDPISGHTALYWYRQSLGQGLEFLIYFQGNSAPDKSGLPSDRFSAERTGGSVSTLTIQRTQQEDSAVYLCASSSTGVVYYGYTFGSGTRLTVV.

The CDR3 here is CASSQDIPGSGANVLTF. This chain connects TRBV4-3 to TRBJ2-6; TCRdb's D call of TRBD1 is untestable without DNA. The germline gives CDR1 LGHNA, CDR2 YSLEER. The CDR3 is 17 amino acids.

The chain employs TRBV11-2 and TRBJ2-3. CDR1 and CDR2 (germline): SGHAT, FQNNGV. The CDR3 is 14 residues long. This CDR3 reads CASSLDPRPDTQYF. Full variable domain (remainder filled in from reference TRBV11-2 and TRBJ2-3): EAGVAQSPRYKIIEKRQSVAFWCNPISGHATLYWYQQILGQGPKLLIQFQNNGVVDDSQLPKDRFSAERLKGVDSTLKIQPAKLEDSAVYLCASSLDPRPDTQYFGPGTRLTVL.